This T cell receptor beta chain was documented in a study of OX40 agonist ivuxolimab in advanced cancers. Overall study context: Aged 23 to 79 with a mean of roughly 65 years, they were 82.7% male. Study-wide results and caveats: Dose levels from 0.1 to 3.0 mg/kg saw CD4+ and CD8+ blood T cells expand clonally by week 6.

Regarding this clone: Its specificity is unknown. The sample has other DNA sequences that encode this CDR3 too.

V lost 4 bases and J lost 4, with 14 bases in between. In germline, CDR1 is SGHRS, CDR2 YFSETQ. This CDR3 spans 14 amino acids. TCRdb's copy holds only in-frame clones and misses some; the assay was immunoSEQ multiplex PCR. The table has about 70,000 clones, 81% seen once. The TCR sequence derives from an adult with an advanced solid tumor such as melanoma, head and neck, liver or kidney cancer. Sequencing used CD4+ or CD8+ T cells sorted from blood, obtained in a trial of the OX40 agonist ivuxolimab. This sequence joins TRBV5-1 and TRBJ1-1; D is perhaps TRBD1 (6 bases). The CDR3 loop is CASSGGQASTEAFF. In DNA form, the CDR3 reads TGCGCCAGCAGCGGGGGGCAGGCGAGCACTGAAGCTTTCTTT.